This TCR beta chain was captured in a study of cytomegalovirus exposure and HLA in healthy donors. Regarding this clone: Its antigen is as yet unknown.

The PCR ran on 60 Vbeta and 13 Jbeta primers. The assay was immunoSEQ multiplex PCR, and TCRdb's table has in-frame clones only and misses some. The table lists under 200,000 clones, 80% to 85% of them singletons. General study results and limits: An analysis done earlier found most TCR beta V segments productive about 87% or about 30% of the time. A later analysis found most CMV-associated TCR beta chains apparently HLA-restricted. Researchers reported in a later analysis that common viral pathogens appeared linked to several top clusters.

The sample consisted of PBMCs. This TCR derives from a man aged 18 to 29 in good health and CMV-seronegative.

The CDR3 sequence is CASSLYQTGANEQFF. The DNA for the CDR3 is TGTGCCAGCAGCTTATATCAGACAGGGGCCAATGAGCAGTTCTTC. The chain is built from TRBV7-9 and TRBJ2-1; TRBD1 matches at 8 bases. The germline V gene encodes CDR1 SEHNR and CDR2 FQNEAQ (reference sequence). Germline trimming cut 2 bases from V and 6 bases from J; bases unmatched to any gene: 6. CDR3 length: 15 amino acids.